This T cell receptor (beta chain) came from a study of esophageal squamous cell carcinoma under preoperative chemotherapy. Study outcomes and limitations: Peripheral T cells showed a significant TCR diversity increase after chemotherapy, unlike tumor-infiltrating lymphocytes. After paclitaxel-nedaplatin, abundant clones were more likely to contract than amplify. After treatment, tumor-infiltrating lymphocytes apparently came partly from blood T cells.

Documented time point: before preoperative PTX-NDP chemotherapy. Preoperative chemotherapy with paclitaxel-nedaplatin was given to patients before surgery. The CDR3 extends over 15 amino acids. MiXCR, applied by TCRdb to the PCR reads, yields one record per CDR3 protein. The table records 25,000 to 35,000 distinct CDR3 sequences, 49% of them present only once. As regards this clonotype: The antigen is undetermined.

The V call is TRBV12-3 or TRBV12-4, the J call TRBJ2-2; D possibly corresponds to TRBD2 (5 bases). The J call is uncertain, as TRBJ2-3 better fits the DNA end. The sequence derives from a human donor with esophageal squamous cell carcinoma. The donor label of this sample is uncertain. The sample was acquired from a patient given preoperative chemotherapy. The CDR3 DNA is TGTGCCAGCAGTTTTACAACAGTGAACACCGGGGCGCAGTATTTT. Translation gives CASSFTTVNTGAQYF.